This T cell receptor (beta chain) was documented in a study of blood T cell repertoires in COVID-19. Germline CDR1 and CDR2: MNHEY and SVGEGT. The V end lost 5 bases, the J end lost 3 bases, and 7 bases lay between the germline ends. This CDR3 comprises 12 residues. Study processing details: Estimated nucleated cell counts came from reference gene primer amplification. Here immunoSEQ multiplex PCR was the method, and the copy in TCRdb shows in-frame clones only, minus some. D and trimming were read from the DNA, whereas the V and J calls and clone size are those reported in that table. This table has under 45,000 clones, roughly four fifths appearing once.

The receptor was isolated from a human donor in a cohort sampled during active COVID-19. The sample comprised peripheral blood. The V and J genes are TRBV6-2 or TRBV6-3 and TRBJ1-2, with a weak D call TRBD1 (6 bases). CDR3 loop: CASSNRDYGYTF. For the CDR3, the DNA is TGTGCCAGCAGTAACAGGGACTATGGCTACACCTTC.